The 13 T cell receptor beta chains listed next were all sequenced from one sample in a study of Ad26.COV2.S vaccination and SARS-CoV-2 variants. The repertoire was sequenced with immunoSEQ multiplex PCR; TCRdb's copy has only in-frame clones and lacks some. The sample lists about 350,000 clones, about 90% occurring once. The sample consisted of peripheral blood, taken after recovery from COVID-19. These receptors were obtained from a human donor who had recovered from COVID-19.

The genes are TRBV5-6 and TRBJ2-5; weak D call: TRBD2 (6 bases). The CDR3 has 15 residues. V lost 1 base and J lost 3, with 13 bases in between. The germline gives CDR1 SGHDT, CDR2 YYEEEE. In DNA form, the CDR3 reads TGTGCCAGCAGCTTGCGGCGGGACTGGAAAGAGACCCAGTACTTC. Translation: CASSLRRDWKETQYF.

This chain connects TRBV18 to TRBJ1-3, with 7 positions matching TRBD1. Germline V gene lookup returns CDR1 KGHSH and CDR2 LQKENI. The J segment lost 4 bases and the V segment lost 1 base, leaving 7 bases of the junction unmatched. This CDR3 spans 16 amino acids. The CDR3 is CASSPLRGGEGNTIYF. CDR3 coding DNA: TGTGCCAGCTCACCACTGCGAGGGGGCGAAGGAAACACCATATATTTT.

This clone came up a few times. The gene calls are TRBV11-2 and TRBJ1-2; D perhaps matches TRBD1 (5 bases). The germline gives CDR1 SGHAT, CDR2 FQNNGV. This CDR3 is built from 10 residues. Trimming shortened V by 8 bases and J by 6 bases, and 7 bases separated the two germline ends. In DNA form, the CDR3 reads TGTGCCAGCGGGACGGATGGCTACACCTTC. Encoded protein: CASGTDGYTF.

The chain combines TRBV7-2 with TRBJ2-7; the D is unclear. CDR1 is SGHTA, CDR2 FQGNSA, per germline. Trimming took off 9 bases at V and 3 bases at J, with 12 bases between the two ends. This CDR3 contains 12 residues. Here the CDR3 DNA reads TGTGCCAGTCGGGTCGACCTCTACGAGCAGTACTTC. Protein: CASRVDLYEQYF.

The chain joins TRBV19 to TRBJ1-5, with unresolved D. Trimming left V 5 bases short and J 0 bases short, with 23 bases between. CDR3 length: 19 residues. The germline CDR1 and CDR2 sequences are LNHDA and SQIVND (reference sequence). CDR3 in amino acids: CASSSRWEQLTDSNQPQHF. The CDR3 nucleotides read TGTGCCAGTAGTTCCCGGTGGGAGCAATTAACTGATAGCAATCAGCCCCAGCATTTT. Filled out from reference TRBV19 and TRBJ1-5, the complete variable domain reads DGGITQSPKYLFRKEGQNVTLSCEQNLNHDAMYWYRQDPGQGLRLIYYSQIVNDFQKGDIAEGYSVSREKKESFPLTVTSAQKNPTAFYLCASSSRWEQLTDSNQPQHFGDGTRLSIL.

The genes are TRBV11-2 and TRBJ1-2; TRBD1 agrees at 10 bases. The CDR3 sequence is 15 residues long. CDR1 SGHAT and CDR2 FQNNGV come from the germline V gene. V shed 0 bases and J 3 bases; nucleotides not matched to a gene: 1. CDR3 sequence reads: CASSLDGTGDYGYTF. The CDR3 region has the DNA TGTGCCAGCAGCTTAGACGGGACAGGGGACTATGGCTACACCTTC.

The chain has TRBV7-9 and TRBJ1-2; 7 bases align to TRBD1. V shed 5 bases and J 8 bases; nucleotides not matched to a gene: 11. This CDR3 contains 14 residues. The germline gives CDR1 SEHNR, CDR2 FQNEAQ (reference sequence). The CDR3 loop is CASSHRTGDRGYTF. CDR3 bases: TGTGCCAGCAGCCATCGTACAGGGGATCGGGGCTACACCTTC.

The rearrangement uses TRBV19 and TRBJ2-3; D might be TRBD1 or TRBD2, each matching 5 bases. With 8 bases removed from V and 1 base from J, the gap between germline ends came to 13 bases. Looked up from germline, CDR1 is LNHDA and CDR2 is SQIVND (reference sequence). The CDR3 runs 14 residues. In DNA, the CDR3 is TGTGCCAGTGTCGAGGGGATAGGCACAGATACGCAGTATTTT. Its translation: CASVEGIGTDTQYF.

This sequence joins TRBV7-2 and TRBJ2-2; 13 bases fit TRBD2. The CDR3 covers 16 residues. The trim removed 2 bases at V and 6 bases at J, leaving 3 bases unmatched. Germline V gives CDR1 SGHTA, CDR2 FQGNSA. CDR3 in amino acids: CASSLTSGGAAGELFF. As DNA, the CDR3 is TGTGCCAGCAGCTTAACTAGCGGGGGGGCCGCCGGGGAGCTGTTTTTT.

The V and J genes are TRBV27 and TRBJ1-1; 10 nucleotides agree with TRBD1. The ends lost 6 bases at V and 1 base at J; junction bases unmatched: 5. This CDR3 comprises 15 residues. Germline V gene data show CDR1 as MNHEY and CDR2 as SMNVEV (reference sequence). The CDR3 DNA reads as TGTGCCAGCAGGCACCGACAGGGGGCGAACACTGAAGCTTTCTTT. This translates into CASRHRQGANTEAFF.

V is TRBV7-9 and J is TRBJ2-2; 10 bases map to TRBD1. J gave up 7 bases and V 6 bases, and 8 bases lay outside the gene matches. In germline, CDR1 is SEHNR, CDR2 FQNEAQ (reference sequence). The CDR3 sequence is 15 residues long. The CDR3 loop reads CASRGETGGHGELFF. CDR3 sequence (DNA): TGTGCCAGCAGGGGAGAGACAGGGGGCCACGGGGAGCTGTTTTTT.

The CDR3 loop reads CASSWAGNLGYTF. CDR3 sequence (DNA): TGTGCCAGCAGTTGGGCCGGGAACCTCGGCTACACCTTC. The chain has TRBV6-2 or TRBV6-3 and TRBJ1-2, with D unclear. The germline CDR1 and CDR2 sequences are MNHEY and SVGEGT. This CDR3 has 13 amino acids. Deletions cut 4 bases from V and 8 bases from J, with 14 bases between.

V and J are TRBV4-3 and TRBJ1-1; the D is unclear. Trimming removed 0 bases from V and 3 bases from J, with 11 bases in between. The length of the CDR3 is 15 residues. CDR1 is LGHNA and CDR2 is YSLEER in the germline V gene. CDR3 sequence: CASSQDGIGDTEAFF. The DNA of the CDR3 is TGCGCCAGCAGCCAAGACGGTATAGGTGACACTGAAGCTTTCTTT.